Presented here are 7 T cell receptor beta chains from one specimen sequenced in a study of a mutant IDH1 vaccine in newly diagnosed glioma. Time point in this sample: week 11, during vaccination. Alongside topical imiquimod, each dose of vaccine comprised 300 ug of mutant IDH1 20-mer peptide. No cognate antigen is known for these TCRs. The repertoire was sequenced with immunoSEQ multiplex PCR; TCRdb's copy has only in-frame clones and lacks some. The table includes roughly 120,000 clones, roughly 78% detected once. The sample here was PBMCs, taken from a glioma patient whose treatment included an IDH1 peptide vaccine. These receptors were taken from a man between 40 and 49 years old with glioma.

The V and J genes are TRBV6-5 and TRBJ1-4, with D uncertain. This CDR3 has 16 residues. Germline V gives CDR1 MNHEY, CDR2 SVGAGI. With 0 bases removed from V and 0 bases from J, the gap between germline ends came to 8 bases. The CDR3 coding sequence is TGTGCCAGCAGTTACTCGTGGGCTACAACTAATGAAAAACTGTTTTTT. Translating it yields CASSYSWATTNEKLFF.

This clone turned up a few times. The junction and the germline gene differ at one end; a read error may be behind it. This chain links TRBV5-1 with TRBJ1-1; D gene unclear. Looked up from germline, CDR1 is SGHRS and CDR2 is YFSETQ. The CDR3 has 11 residues. DNA of the CDR3: TGCGCCAGCAGCTTTAACAGTGAAGCTTTCTTT. This codes for CASSFNSEAFF.

The rearrangement links TRBV27 to TRBJ2-3, with 11 bases identical to TRBD2. Germline V gene data show CDR1 as MNHEY and CDR2 as SMNVEV (reference sequence). The V gene end was trimmed by 5 bases and the J gene end by 4 bases; junction bases not matched to a gene: 8. The CDR3 is made up of 16 amino acids. Here the CDR3 reads CASSLLLAGGPDTQYF. The CDR3 DNA reads TGTGCCAGCAGTCTCCTATTAGCGGGGGGGCCAGATACGCAGTATTTT.

The rearrangement links TRBV27 to TRBJ1-2; D not certain. The V gene's germline CDR1 is MNHEY and CDR2 SMNVEV (reference sequence). The CDR3 spans 16 residues. V was clipped by 4 bases and J by 3 bases, with 18 bases between them. The CDR3 reads CASSYRTPPWDYGYTF. The CDR3 coding sequence is TGTGCCAGCAGTTATAGGACTCCACCTTGGGACTATGGCTACACCTTC.

This clone has a count of ten or more. Its ends do not fully match the called genes, so a read error is possible. V and J are TRBV28 and TRBJ2-7; possibly TRBD1 for D (6 bases). The CDR3 loop spans 12 amino acids. Per germline, CDR1 MDHEN and CDR2 SYDVKM. Here the CDR3 reads CASSPPRGGNNF. CDR3 coding DNA: TGTGCCAGCAGTCCACCCCGAGGGGGTAACAACTTC.

CDR3 nucleotides: TGTGCCAGCAGCCCTCGGGACGGGCCGGGTGAGGGCTACACCTTC. It encodes CASSPRDGPGEGYTF. The rearrangement joins TRBV7-2 to TRBJ1-2; weak D call: TRBD1 (5 bases). The V end lost 5 bases, the J end lost 8 bases, and 21 bases lay between the germline ends. Looked up from germline, CDR1 is SGHTA and CDR2 is FQGNSA. The CDR3 is 15 residues long.

V gene TRBV19 combines with J gene TRBJ2-2, with D possibly matching TRBD1 (6 bases). CDR3 length equals 16 residues. Germline CDR1 is LNHDA and CDR2 is SQIVND (reference sequence). Trimming took off 1 base at V and 1 base at J, with 10 bases between the two ends. CDR3 sequence (DNA): TGTGCCAGTAGTATAGGTTGGGACATGAACACCGGGGAGCTGTTTTTT. Its protein product is CASSIGWDMNTGELFF.